The 23 T cell receptor beta chains listed next were all sequenced from one sample in a study of shared clonotypes between healthy human individuals. The data were produced by immunoSEQ multiplex PCR, yet TCRdb's version contains in-frame clones alone and is incomplete. The sample carries 2 million to 2.5 million clones, over 85% recorded once. Sequenced input: naive CD4+ T cells from PBMCs. Subset noted: CD45RA+ positively selected. The receptor source for this set is a man between 18 and 29 years old in good health. Some clones in this sample may be carry-over from other donors' samples.

This sequence joins TRBV4-1 and TRBJ2-7; 10 bases line up with TRBD1. In germline, CDR1 is MGHRA, CDR2 YSYEKL. V was clipped by 0 bases and J by 3 bases; unmatched bases: 8. This CDR3 comprises 17 residues. The CDR3 region is CASSQDLGRTGGYEQYF. CDR3 nucleotide sequence: TGCGCCAGCAGCCAAGATCTCGGTAGGACAGGGGGCTACGAGCAGTACTTC.

The genes are TRBV2 and TRBJ2-3, with 9 bases identical to TRBD2. Germline V lookup: CDR1 SNHLY, CDR2 FYNNEI. V gave up 7 bases and J gave up 6 bases; unmatched junction bases: 5. CDR3 length equals 13 residues. For the CDR3, the DNA is TGTGCCAGCAAAAGTAGCGGGAGCGATACGCAGTATTTT. Amino acid sequence: CASKSSGSDTQYF. Full variable domain (outside the CDR3, taken from reference TRBV2 and TRBJ2-3): EPEVTQTPSHQVTQMGQEVILRCVPISNHLYFYWYRQILGQKVEFLVSFYNNEISEKSEIFDDQFSVERPDGSNFTLKIRSTKLEDSAMYFCASKSSGSDTQYFGPGTRLTVL.

V is TRBV7-9 and J is TRBJ2-6, with D unclear. This CDR3 contains 16 residues. The V end lost 5 bases, the J end lost 0 bases, and 11 bases lay between the germline ends. Germline CDR1 and CDR2: SEHNR and FQNEAQ (reference sequence). CDR3 DNA sequence: TGTGCCAGCAGCCCCTCCCATCTCTCTGGGGCCAACGTCCTGACTTTC. It is translated as CASSPSHLSGANVLTF.

V usage is TRBV2 and J usage is TRBJ1-2, with D possibly TRBD1 on 5 matching bases. Germline V gene data show CDR1 as SNHLY and CDR2 as FYNNEI. This CDR3 is 13 amino acids long. V was clipped by 11 bases and J by 7 bases, with 20 bases between them. CDR3: CAGEPGGVGGYTF. The CDR3 DNA reads as TGTGCCGGGGAACCGGGGGGAGTTGGTGGCTACACCTTC. Based on the CDR3 plus reference TRBV2 and TRBJ1-2, the full variable domain is EPEVTQTPSHQVTQMGQEVILRCVPISNHLYFYWYRQILGQKVEFLVSFYNNEISEKSEIFDDQFSVERPDGSNFTLKIRSTKLEDSAMYFCAGEPGGVGGYTFGSGTRLTVV.

The chain couples TRBV5-5 to TRBJ1-1; D gene ambiguous. This CDR3 contains 17 residues. Germline CDR1 is SGHKS and CDR2 is YYEKEE (reference sequence). V was shortened by 2 bases and J by 0 bases, with 17 bases between the two germline ends. This CDR3 is CASSFQWRTQMNTEAFF. In nucleotides, the CDR3 is TGTGCCAGCAGCTTTCAGTGGCGGACTCAAATGAACACTGAAGCTTTCTTT. Full variable domain (rest looked up from reference TRBV5-5 and TRBJ1-1): DAGVTQSPTHLIKTRGQQVTLRCSPISGHKSVSWYQQVLGQGPQFIFQYYEKEERGRGNFPDRFSARQFPNYSSELNVNALLLGDSALYLCASSFQWRTQMNTEAFFGQGTRLTVV.

The rearrangement uses TRBV30 and TRBJ2-1; D remains unclear. There are 13 residues in the CDR3. CDR1 and CDR2 from the germline V gene are GTSNPN and SVGIG (reference sequence). The V gene lost 0 bases and the J gene lost 8 bases, with 11 bases spanning the gap. CDR3 residues: CAWSVRHLDEQFF. CDR3 nucleotides: TGTGCCTGGAGTGTACGGCATCTCGATGAGCAGTTCTTC.

The CDR3 is CASSRGQGWDNEQFF. The DNA of the CDR3 is TGTGCCAGCTCACGAGGACAGGGTTGGGACAATGAGCAGTTCTTC. This rearrangement joins TRBV18 to TRBJ2-1; 8 bases fit TRBD1. The germline gives CDR1 KGHSH, CDR2 LQKENI. V trimming: 4 bases; J trimming: 5 bases; junction bases outside the gene matches: 7. The CDR3 extends over 15 amino acids.

The chain has TRBV19 and TRBJ2-1; D gene unclear. V was clipped by 5 bases and J by 5 bases, with 22 bases between them. CDR1 and CDR2 (germline): LNHDA, SQIVND (reference sequence). The CDR3 is made up of 17 amino acids. The CDR3 region has the DNA TGTGCCAGTAGTTCGGCTAGAGTAGATCCTAACAACAATGAGCAGTTCTTC. This gives the protein CASSSARVDPNNNEQFF. The full variable domain, in which reference TRBV19 and TRBJ2-1 provide the parts outside the CDR3, is DGGITQSPKYLFRKEGQNVTLSCEQNLNHDAMYWYRQDPGQGLRLIYYSQIVNDFQKGDIAEGYSVSREKKESFPLTVTSAQKNPTAFYLCASSSARVDPNNNEQFFGPGTRLTVL.

The chain couples TRBV9 to TRBJ2-5; 8 positions agree with TRBD2. After removal of 0 bases from V and 1 base from J, the junction contained 8 bases not matched to a gene. CDR1 and CDR2 from the germline V gene are SGDLS and YYNGEE. The CDR3 runs 17 residues. The CDR3 sequence: CASSVGVSGSFQETQYF. Written as DNA, the CDR3 is TGTGCCAGCAGCGTAGGGGTGAGCGGGAGTTTCCAAGAGACCCAGTACTTC.

The V gene is TRBV19, the J gene TRBJ1-2, with no clear D. V was clipped by 3 bases and J by 4 bases, with 9 bases between them. The CDR3 spans 13 residues. From germline, CDR1 is LNHDA and CDR2 SQIVND (reference sequence). CDR3 nucleotide sequence: TGTGCCAGTAGTATTGGTCCGAGCTATGGCTACACCTTC. Protein sequence: CASSIGPSYGYTF.

The chain has TRBV4-3 and TRBJ2-5; 11 bases align to TRBD2. Germline CDR1 and CDR2: LGHNA and YSLEER. This CDR3 comprises 16 residues. Trimming cost V 5 bases and J 5 bases; bases outside gene matches: 10. CDR3 DNA sequence: TGCGCCAGCAGCGAGAGAATAGCGGGAGGGCGGGAGACCCAGTACTTC. Translating it yields CASSERIAGGRETQYF.

The genes are TRBV5-1 and TRBJ2-3; 8 bases align to TRBD1. This CDR3 region has 15 residues. Per the germline V gene, CDR1 is SGHRS and CDR2 is YFSETQ. V was pared by 4 bases and J by 2 bases, with 6 bases of the junction left unmatched. CDR3 in amino acids: CASSRGQVPTDTQYF. CDR3 nucleotide sequence: TGCGCCAGCAGCCGGGGACAGGTTCCCACAGATACGCAGTATTTT.

This chain uses TRBV27 with TRBJ2-7, with 9 positions matching TRBD1. The V segment lost 6 bases and the J segment 1 base; nucleotides outside the gene matches: 7. The V gene's germline CDR1 is MNHEY and CDR2 SMNVEV (reference sequence). The CDR3 totals 15 residues. CDR3 sequence (DNA): TGTGCCAGCAGCCCCATAGGGACAGGGTCCTACGAGCAGTACTTC. Translating gives CASSPIGTGSYEQYF.

The chain joins TRBV28 to TRBJ2-3, with D possibly matching TRBD1 (5 bases). The CDR3 extends over 15 amino acids. V dropped 7 bases and J dropped 5 bases, with 19 bases sitting between them. From germline, CDR1 is MDHEN and CDR2 SYDVKM. CDR3 region: CASIPESRVGDTQYF. In DNA, the CDR3 is TGTGCCAGCATCCCGGAGTCCAGGGTTGGAGATACGCAGTATTTT.

This rearrangement joins TRBV7-9 to TRBJ2-4; D ambiguous. CDR3 length: 16 residues. Germline CDR1 and CDR2: SEHNR and FQNEAQ (reference sequence). V shed 5 bases and J shed 0 bases, with 14 bases lying between them. CDR3 in amino acids: CASSPMGILAKNIQYF. CDR3 bases: TGTGCCAGCAGCCCCATGGGGATTCTAGCCAAAAACATTCAGTACTTC.

The rearrangement links TRBV5-1 to TRBJ2-1, with D uncertain. The V gene lost 6 bases and the J gene lost 7 bases, with 17 bases spanning the gap. Germline V CDR1 and CDR2: SGHRS, YFSETQ. The CDR3 is 14 residues long. CDR3 bases: TGCGCCAGCACCTACATCCCGGGTGTAAATGAGCAGTTCTTC. Residues: CASTYIPGVNEQFF.

The V call is TRBV10-3, the J call TRBJ2-3, with a possible D match to TRBD1 (5 bases). This CDR3 is 15 amino acids long. Germline values: CDR1 ENHRY, CDR2 SYGVKD. The V gene lost 6 bases and the J gene lost 0 bases, with 13 bases spanning the gap. CDR3 in amino acids: CAIRQDTRSTDTQYF. The CDR3 DNA reads as TGTGCCATCAGACAGGACACCCGCAGCACAGATACGCAGTATTTT.

The rearrangement links TRBV7-9 to TRBJ1-4; 7 bases fit TRBD1. CDR1 and CDR2 from the germline V gene are SEHNR and FQNEAQ (reference sequence). The CDR3 extends over 14 amino acids. Trimming took 7 bases from V and 8 from J; bases not matched to a gene: 10. The CDR3 region has the DNA TGTGCCAGCACCGCCTGGGACAGTCGGGAAAAACTGTTTTTT. Its protein product is CASTAWDSREKLFF.

This rearrangement joins TRBV28 to TRBJ1-5, with TRBD1 as a possible D gene (6 bases). The germline V and J ends were trimmed by 2 bases and 5 bases, with 10 bases remaining between them. This CDR3 spans 14 amino acids. Germline V CDR1 and CDR2: MDHEN, SYDVKM. The CDR3 region is CASSLGGSYQPQHF. The CDR3, as DNA: TGTGCCAGCAGTTTAGGGGGCAGCTATCAGCCCCAGCATTTT.

The V and J genes are TRBV27 and TRBJ1-5, with TRBD1 matching 7 bases. This CDR3 comprises 14 residues. CDR1 MNHEY and CDR2 SMNVEV come from the germline V gene (reference sequence). The J segment lost 9 bases and the V segment lost 4 bases, leaving 9 bases of the junction unmatched. CDR3 in amino acids: CASSSRQGVAPQHF. The CDR3 nucleotides read TGTGCCAGCAGTTCGCGACAGGGAGTCGCGCCCCAGCATTTT.

This chain connects TRBV2 to TRBJ2-3; D could derive from TRBD1 or TRBD2 (5 bases each). V was shortened by 4 bases and J by 8 bases, with 13 bases between the two germline ends. The CDR3 length is 13 residues. Germline V gives CDR1 SNHLY, CDR2 FYNNEI. The DNA of the CDR3 is TGTGCCAGCAGTGCGGAGACCGGGGCTACGCAGTATTTT. Translation: CASSAETGATQYF. The full variable domain, in which reference TRBV2 and TRBJ2-3 provide the parts outside the CDR3, is EPEVTQTPSHQVTQMGQEVILRCVPISNHLYFYWYRQILGQKVEFLVSFYNNEISEKSEIFDDQFSVERPDGSNFTLKIRSTKLEDSAMYFCASSAETGATQYFGPGTRLTVL.

The chain has TRBV28 and TRBJ1-4; 7 bases agree with TRBD1. Germline assignment: CDR1 MDHEN and CDR2 SYDVKM. V shed 7 bases and J 3 bases; nucleotides not matched to a gene: 8. CDR3 size: 15 residues. In nucleotides, the CDR3 is TGTGCCAGCACCCCACAGGGGTTCTCTAATGAAAAACTGTTTTTT. The encoded protein is CASTPQGFSNEKLFF.

The CDR3 DNA follows: TGTGCCAGTAACTGGACAGCGGGAGTTGTAGAGACCCAGTACTTC. Its protein is CASNWTAGVVETQYF. This chain connects TRBV19 to TRBJ2-5; TRBD2 matches at 8 bases. Trimming at V came to 7 bases and at J to 4 bases, leaving 11 bases not matched to a gene. The CDR3 loop spans 15 amino acids. Germline values: CDR1 LNHDA, CDR2 SQIVND (reference sequence).